The present T cell receptor beta chain was sequenced within a study of persistence of HIV-infected CD4 T cells. Regarding the study as a whole: Bulk TCR data could not be restricted to HIV-1-infected CMV-responding cells.

The immunoSEQ assay was version 4, run in survey mode. This table comes from immunoSEQ multiplex PCR, and its TCRdb copy is limited to in-frame clones, with some not included. The repertoire includes around 28,000 clones, 78% of them detected once, and less than 0.95% sits in the top ten. CDR1 and CDR2 (germline): SGHRS, YFSETQ. This CDR3 contains 16 residues. V gave up 0 bases and J gave up 2 bases; unmatched junction bases: 7. About this clone itself: Its specificity is not known.

Cells were stimulated with CMV-infected fibroblast lysates at 10 ug/mL. CD40L-negative CD69-negative CD45RO-high memory CD4+ T cells were sorted as populations depleted of antigen-responding cells. Inclusion required CMV-positive serology and CD4+ counts above 400 cells/uL. The J gene is TRBJ1-2, the V gene TRBV5-1; 7 positions agree with TRBD1. The sequencing used CD4+ T cells sorted from PBMCs after approximately 19-hour stimulation, collected from a patient who received antiretroviral therapy. The source of this sequence is an adult woman with HIV who was CMV-seropositive. The CDR3 DNA is TGCGCCAGCAGCTTGGCCTATAGGACAGGCAACTATGGCTACACCTTC. The encoded protein is CASSLAYRTGNYGYTF.